These 7 T cell receptor beta chains were all obtained from the same sample, sequenced in a study of regulatory T cells in long-lasting Graves disease. Construction of the TCR beta libraries employed iRepertoire HTBI primers in conjunction with Arm-PCR of CDR3 regions. TCRdb analysed the multiplex PCR reads with MiXCR anew, one entry per CDR3 protein. The repertoire holds 300,000 to 400,000 distinct CDR3 sequences, with 16% as singletons. The time point is: newly diagnosed GD, antithyroid drugs for less than 3 months. The authors made the TCR library using RNA they extracted from PBMCs. This same sample was also taken into another study, of T cells in Graves' hyperthyroidism and ophthalmopathy.

This specimen was peripheral blood mononuclear cells (PBMCs), taken at new diagnosis, from a patient treated with antithyroid drugs. All receptors come from a man aged 35 to 55 with Graves disease.

This clonotype has ten or more counts. The chain links TRBV5-1 to TRBJ1-1; D is undetermined. There are 13 residues in the CDR3. Germline V gives CDR1 SGHRS, CDR2 YFSETQ. V was cut by 3 bases and J by 6 bases, with 12 bases left in between. The CDR3 sequence: CASSWEAGSEAFF. CDR3 nucleotides: TGCGCCAGCAGCTGGGAGGCAGGATCTGAAGCTTTCTTT.

This clonotype turned up a few times. The V and J genes are TRBV4-1 and TRBJ1-5; no definite D call. Trimming stripped 1 base from V and 4 bases from J, with 8 bases between. This CDR3 comprises 14 residues. Germline CDR1 MGHRA, CDR2 YSYEKL. CDR3 bases: TGCGCCAGCAGCCAAGGCCAGAGAAATCAGCCCCAGCATTTT. As protein: CASSQGQRNQPQHF.

In regard to this clonotype: An end of the junction differs from the germline gene, which may be a read error. The rearrangement links TRBV30 to TRBJ2-6; TRBD2 agrees at 8 bases. Germline V CDR1 and CDR2: GTSNPN, SVGIG (reference sequence). This CDR3 is 13 amino acids long. The CDR3 loop reads CAWSSGGANVPTF. In DNA form, the CDR3 reads TGTGCCTGGAGTTCCGGGGGGGCCAACGTCCCGACTTTC.

Note on this clonotype: A much larger clone sits a single nucleotide away, making a read error possible. The chain employs TRBV4-3 and TRBJ1-4, with 11 bases lining up with TRBD1. This CDR3 contains 15 residues. CDR1 is LGHNA and CDR2 is YSLEER in the germline V gene. The CDR3 DNA follows: TGCGCCAGCAGACCTAGGACAGGGGGCTATGAAAAACTGTCTTTT. This encodes CASRPRTGGYEKLSF.

The chain employs TRBV4-1 and TRBJ2-4; 11 nucleotides line up with TRBD1. Per germline, CDR1 MGHRA and CDR2 YSYEKL. The CDR3 length is 15 residues. With V trimmed by 1 base and J by 9 bases, 5 bases remained unmatched. The CDR3 nucleotides are TGCGCCAGCAGCCAAGGGACAGGGGGCGTCGCCATTCAGTACTTC. It encodes CASSQGTGGVAIQYF.

This clonotype was observed many times. The rearrangement links TRBV12-3 or TRBV12-4 to TRBJ2-5; 9 nucleotides align to TRBD1. With 3 bases clipped from V and 4 bases from J, the junction kept 6 bases outside the gene matches. The length of the CDR3 is 15 residues. Here the CDR3 reads CASSLNRGRLETQYF. Written as DNA, the CDR3 is TGTGCCAGCAGTTTGAACAGGGGGCGCTTAGAGACCCAGTACTTC.

Only a few counts were recorded for this clonotype. This chain links TRBV5-6 with TRBJ1-1; 8 bases fit TRBD1. Germline V gene data show CDR1 as SGHDT and CDR2 as YYEEEE. The trim removed 7 bases at V and 4 bases at J, leaving 3 bases unmatched. CDR3 length: 12 residues. The CDR3 here is CASGTGGTEAFF. CDR3 coding DNA: TGTGCCAGCGGAACAGGGGGCACTGAAGCTTTCTTT.